This T cell receptor beta chain stems from a study of molecular identifiers for immune sequencing clone quantification. At the level of the study: Four of five RNA aliquots from approximately 22,000 or 94,000 naive CD8 T cells were sequenced.

Trimming removed 0 bases from V and 2 bases from J, with 11 bases in between. From germline, CDR1 is SEHNR and CDR2 FQNEAQ (reference sequence). The CDR3 has 15 amino acids. Generation of bulk TCR libraries relied on previously described methods and listed TCR primers. TCRdb re-analysed the PCR reads in MiXCR, keeping a single row per CDR3 protein. Counted here are 550,000 to 750,000 distinct CDR3 sequences, roughly 21% occurring once; the ten biggest clones make up roughly 0.83%. Every naive CD8 library was made from between about 17,000 and 1,100,000 sorted cells with 10%, 30% or 50% RNA. Naive CD8 T cell sorting was performed on the CD8+CD4-CCR7+CD45RA+ phenotype.

The sample was naive CD8+ T cells from blood, with Jurkat cell RNA spiked in. Subset noted: FACS-sorted CD8+CD4-CCR7+CD45RA+ naive T cells. The chain links TRBV7-9 to TRBJ2-7; D ambiguous. This clonotype was sampled from a human donor in good health. Some libraries in this study had Jurkat cell RNA spiked in. CDR3 in DNA: TGTGCCAGCAGCTTAGCTCTGGGTGGGACCTACGAGCAGTACTTC. Translating it yields CASSLALGGTYEQYF. Together with reference TRBV7-9 and TRBJ2-7, the CDR3 gives the full variable domain: DTGVSQNPRHKITKRGQNVTFRCDPISEHNRLYWYRQTLGQGPEFLTYFQNEAQLEKSRLLSDRFSAERPKGSFSTLEIQRTEQGDSAMYLCASSLALGGTYEQYFGPGTRLTVT.